This record covers a single T cell receptor beta chain. Its antigen is as yet unknown. During its preparation, the TCRbeta library received unique molecular identifiers. TCRdb processed the PCR reads anew with MiXCR; each CDR3 protein has one entry. The data show about a million distinct CDR3 sequences, about 26% seen once. The entry originates in a study of T-cell reconstitution after alpha-beta-depleted transplantation in children. General observations from the study: There were reportedly several hundred expanded graft clones from which alpha-beta T cells came about two months after transplant. One year after transplant, T-cell counts and diversity came mostly from newly produced T cells.

This CDR3 is built from 15 residues. The V and J ends lost 1 base and 4 bases respectively, with 11 bases between them. This TCR derives from a boy under three years old who had a stem cell transplant for SCID, so the T cells may come from the graft donor. The chain recombines TRBV12-3 or TRBV12-4 with TRBJ1-5; D is perhaps TRBD1 (6 bases). Sequenced material: PBMCs, mostly from graft donor cells, taken 360 days after TCRalphabeta/CD19-depleted stem cell transplant. CDR3: CASSLGGQVNQPQHF. The CDR3 DNA follows: TGTGCCAGCAGTTTAGGGGGGCAGGTAAATCAGCCCCAGCATTTT.